This T cell receptor beta chain was sequenced during a study of blood T cell repertoires in COVID-19. Ages ranged from roughly 18 to 100 years, with residence in about 23 US areas. Cohort allocation depended upon clinical history that participants reported. Authors' methods: Amplification of reference gene primers provided the estimated nucleated cell counts. Measured with immunoSEQ multiplex PCR; TCRdb has only the in-frame clones, and not every one. The DNA gave D and trimming, while V, J and clone size come from that table. This sample yields about 230,000 clones, of which about nine tenths are seen a single time; 3.5% to 4.5% belongs to the top ten. The CDR3 runs 17 residues. Germline V gene lookup returns CDR1 SGHRS and CDR2 YFSETQ. V dropped 0 bases and J dropped 4; count of bases not matched to a gene: 9.

This sequence originates from a woman in her 30s with acute COVID-19. The sequencing input was PBMCs or T cells enriched from blood (not recorded which). V gene TRBV5-1 combines with J gene TRBJ2-1; 8 nucleotides align to TRBD2. In DNA form, the CDR3 reads TGCGCCAGCAGCTTGGTACCAGCGGGGGCCTCATACAATGAGCAGTTCTTC. It yields the protein CASSLVPAGASYNEQFF.